These 29 T cell receptor beta chains originate from one sample sequenced in a study of blood T cell repertoires in COVID-19. TCRdb keeps only in-frame clones here, not all; method: immunoSEQ multiplex PCR. The sample has 110,000 or so clones, 65% to 80% seen once; the top ten hold 5% to 8%. Sequencing was done on a sample of peripheral blood. The receptor source for this set is an older man with acute or convalescent COVID-19.

The CDR3 sequence: CASKGQGASETQYF. CDR3 nucleotides: TGTGCCAGCAAGGGGCAGGGGGCTAGTGAGACCCAGTACTTC. The chain combines TRBV27 with TRBJ2-5; 8 bases agree with TRBD1. Germline values: CDR1 MNHEY, CDR2 SMNVEV (reference sequence). The V and J ends lost 7 bases and 5 bases, in that order; junction bases with no gene match: 9. The CDR3 length is 14 residues.

The V and J genes are TRBV19 and TRBJ2-3, with 10 positions matching TRBD1. Germline V CDR1 and CDR2: LNHDA, SQIVND (reference sequence). This CDR3 is 17 amino acids long. With 1 base clipped from V and 2 bases from J, the junction kept 6 bases outside the gene matches. The CDR3 bases are TGTGCCAGTAGTATAGCCGGGACAGGGGCGCTCACAGATACGCAGTATTTT. This gives the protein CASSIAGTGALTDTQYF.

The rearrangement uses TRBV5-1 and TRBJ1-4, with TRBD1 as a possible D gene (6 bases). The germline gives CDR1 SGHRS, CDR2 YFSETQ. The CDR3 sequence is 17 residues long. The ends were cut back, 2 bases at V and 6 bases at J, with 20 bases in the middle. The CDR3 loop is CASSFFGQPSLDEKLFF. CDR3 DNA sequence: TGCGCCAGCAGCTTTTTTGGACAGCCCTCCCTCGATGAAAAACTGTTTTTT.

The gene calls are TRBV18 and TRBJ1-2; 8 bases align to TRBD1. Trimming took 6 bases from V and 4 from J; bases not matched to a gene: 4. CDR1 KGHSH and CDR2 LQKENI come from the germline V gene. The CDR3 totals 13 residues. The CDR3 bases are TGTGCCAGCTCCAGGGGGCTCCCCTATGGCTACACCTTC. Translating it yields CASSRGLPYGYTF.

V and J are TRBV6-5 and TRBJ2-7; D gene unclear. Germline lookup yields CDR1 MNHEY and CDR2 SVGAGI. The length of the CDR3 is 13 residues. V was shortened by 5 bases and J by 2 bases, with 10 bases between the two germline ends. CDR3 region: CASSQQNTYEQYF. The CDR3 nucleotides are TGTGCCAGCAGTCAACAGAATACCTACGAGCAGTACTTC.

This clone was observed once. The chain links TRBV6-2 or TRBV6-3 to TRBJ1-2; 7 nucleotides line up with TRBD1. Germline V lookup: CDR1 MNHEY, CDR2 SVGEGT. V dropped 5 bases and J dropped 8; count of bases not matched to a gene: 17. This CDR3 contains 16 residues. Written as DNA, the CDR3 is TGTGCCAGCAGTAAAATTAGACAGGGAAACCTGGGAGGCTACACCTTC. Translated, it gives CASSKIRQGNLGGYTF.

This chain uses TRBV11-2 with TRBJ2-1; TRBD2 aligns across 7 bases. Germline values: CDR1 SGHAT, CDR2 FQNNGV. The trim removed 5 bases at V and 5 bases at J, leaving 12 bases unmatched. The CDR3 is 16 residues long. The CDR3 here is CASSRRSGGGHNEQFF. DNA for the CDR3: TGTGCCAGCAGCCGTCGGTCTGGCGGGGGACACAATGAGCAGTTCTTC. The full variable domain, rest sourced from reference TRBV11-2 and TRBJ2-1, is EAGVAQSPRYKIIEKRQSVAFWCNPISGHATLYWYQQILGQGPKLLIQFQNNGVVDDSQLPKDRFSAERLKGVDSTLKIQPAKLEDSAVYLCASSRRSGGGHNEQFFGPGTRLTVL.

The genes are TRBV7-2 and TRBJ2-7; possible D gene TRBD1, 6 bases. The V end lost 0 bases, the J end lost 5 bases, and 11 bases lay between the germline ends. Germline loops: CDR1 SGHTA, CDR2 FQGNSA. The CDR3 length is 14 residues. Here the CDR3 DNA reads TGTGCCAGCAGCTTAGCCAGGGGCTACCACGAGCAGTACTTC. It specifies CASSLARGYHEQYF.

The rearrangement joins TRBV18 to TRBJ2-2; D unresolved. The germline V gene has CDR1 KGHSH and CDR2 LQKENI. There are 16 residues in the CDR3. V was cut by 3 bases and J by 3 bases, with 14 bases left in between. The CDR3 is CASSPFISAYTGELFF. In nucleotides, the CDR3 is TGTGCCAGCTCACCGTTTATAAGCGCCTACACCGGGGAGCTGTTTTTT.

The chain joins TRBV14 to TRBJ2-5; possible D gene TRBD1, 5 bases. Germline-derived CDR1 and CDR2 are SGHDN and FVKESK. Trimming shortened V by 4 bases and J by 5 bases, and 14 bases separated the two germline ends. The CDR3 is made up of 14 amino acids. In DNA, the CDR3 is TGTGCCAGCAGCCGCGACATGGGGCTTGAGACCCAGTACTTC. This codes for CASSRDMGLETQYF.

V usage is TRBV5-1 and J usage is TRBJ2-5, with TRBD2 matching 8 bases. V lost 0 bases to trimming and J lost 4 bases; unmatched junction nucleotides: 8. Per germline, CDR1 SGHRS and CDR2 YFSETQ. The CDR3 runs to 16 residues. In DNA, the CDR3 is TGCGCCAGCAGCTTGGAACTAGCGGTGAGCCCAGAGACCCAGTACTTC. Its protein product is CASSLELAVSPETQYF.

V gene TRBV29-1 combines with J gene TRBJ1-2, with TRBD1 identical over 7 bases. The germline gives CDR1 SQVTM, CDR2 ANQGSEA. Germline trimming cut 7 bases from V and 4 bases from J; bases unmatched to any gene: 9. This CDR3 has 13 residues. The DNA of the CDR3 is TGCAGCGGCTACAGGGGAGATAGCTATGGCTACACCTTC. Translating it yields CSGYRGDSYGYTF.

The chain has TRBV19 and TRBJ1-5; D gene uncertain. The length of the CDR3 is 13 residues. The V and J ends lost 2 bases and 5 bases respectively, with 7 bases between them. Germline V gene data show CDR1 as LNHDA and CDR2 as SQIVND (reference sequence). The CDR3 spells CASSISGDQPQHF. The CDR3 nucleotides are TGTGCCAGTAGTATAAGCGGTGATCAGCCCCAGCATTTT.

V and J are TRBV25-1 and TRBJ1-3; 7 bases fit TRBD1. Unmatched junction bases numbered 5, after V lost 7 bases and J lost 2 bases. Per germline, CDR1 MGHDK and CDR2 SYGVNS. This CDR3 region has 14 residues. CDR3 protein: CASTLTGTGNTIYF. CDR3 sequence (DNA): TGTGCCAGCACCCTGACAGGGACTGGAAACACCATATATTTT.

CDR3 nucleotides: TGTGCCAGCAGGATCGGAGACACCCAGTACTTC. This translates into CASRIGDTQYF. This chain joins TRBV2 and TRBJ2-5; the D is unclear. This CDR3 spans 11 amino acids. The V gene's germline CDR1 is SNHLY and CDR2 FYNNEI. Trimming took off 6 bases at V and 8 bases at J, with 10 bases between the two ends. Filled out from reference TRBV2 and TRBJ2-5, the complete variable domain reads EPEVTQTPSHQVTQMGQEVILRCVPISNHLYFYWYRQILGQKVEFLVSFYNNEISEKSEIFDDQFSVERPDGSNFTLKIRSTKLEDSAMYFCASRIGDTQYFGPGTRLLVL.

The chain joins TRBV28 to TRBJ1-5; D not certain. The CDR3 has 11 amino acids. Trimming pared 4 bases from V and 7 bases from J, leaving 5 bases between. Germline V CDR1 and CDR2: MDHEN, SYDVKM. The CDR3 loop reads CASSSSQPQHF. CDR3 sequence (DNA): TGTGCCAGCAGTTCAAGCCAGCCCCAGCATTTT.

The genes are TRBV9 and TRBJ2-5; 7 bases map to TRBD1. Germline V lookup: CDR1 SGDLS, CDR2 YYNGEE. This CDR3 is built from 15 residues. V lost 3 bases to trimming and J lost 5 bases; unmatched junction nucleotides: 10. The CDR3 sequence: CASSEGAAGLETQYF. CDR3 bases: TGTGCCAGCAGCGAGGGGGCCGCTGGTTTGGAGACCCAGTACTTC.

The chain is built from TRBV4-1 and TRBJ2-7, with D unresolved. V shed 0 bases and J shed 5 bases, with 11 bases lying between them. CDR3 length: 14 residues. Germline CDR1 MGHRA, CDR2 YSYEKL. The CDR3 reads CASSQDLRMDEQYF. The CDR3 DNA follows: TGCGCCAGCAGCCAAGATCTGCGTATGGACGAGCAGTACTTC.

This sequence joins TRBV12-3 or TRBV12-4 and TRBJ2-3, with D uncertain. This CDR3 is 12 amino acids long. V dropped 4 bases and J dropped 4 bases, with 6 bases sitting between them. The CDR3 protein is CASSSGPDTQYF. CDR3 DNA: TGTGCCAGCAGTTCAGGCCCAGATACGCAGTATTTT.

This chain joins TRBV11-2 and TRBJ2-1; 9 positions agree with TRBD2. The V gene's germline CDR1 is SGHAT and CDR2 FQNNGV. The CDR3 has 18 amino acids. V shed 5 bases, J shed 2 bases, and the junction held 13 bases outside the gene matches. CDR3 loop: CASSPAGGIRGAYNEQFF. The CDR3 DNA sequence: TGTGCCAGCAGCCCAGCGGGAGGTATTCGGGGTGCCTACAATGAGCAGTTCTTC.

The V and J genes are TRBV18 and TRBJ2-5; D call uncertain. This CDR3 is 13 amino acids long. V gave up 1 base and J gave up 2 bases, with 5 bases separating them. In germline, CDR1 is KGHSH, CDR2 LQKENI. CDR3 nucleotide sequence: TGTGCCAGCTCACCACTCCAGCAAGAGACCCAGTACTTC. Residues: CASSPLQQETQYF.

This chain joins TRBV29-1 and TRBJ2-1; TRBD1 aligns across 7 bases. Germline loops: CDR1 SQVTM, CDR2 ANQGSEA. The CDR3 contains 13 residues. V shed 6 bases, J shed 2 bases, and the junction held 4 bases outside the gene matches. The CDR3 spells CSVGTETYNEQFF. The CDR3 DNA sequence: TGCAGCGTCGGGACAGAGACCTACAATGAGCAGTTCTTC.

The V gene is TRBV15, the J gene TRBJ2-7; TRBD1 matches 12 bases. CDR1 LNHNV and CDR2 YYDKDF come from the germline V gene (reference sequence). V lost 0 bases and J lost 6; bases outside the gene matches: 3. The CDR3 is 15 amino acids. Here the CDR3 DNA reads TGTGCCACCAGCAGAGAGGGGACAGGGGGCAGCGAGCAGTACTTC. Its protein product is CATSREGTGGSEQYF.

The V and J genes are TRBV5-4 and TRBJ2-3; weak D call: TRBD2 (5 bases). The CDR3 is 13 residues long. The germline V and J ends were trimmed by 3 bases and 4 bases, with 9 bases remaining between them. Germline CDR1 is SGHNT and CDR2 is YYREEE (reference sequence). The CDR3 spells CASSSRGADTQYF. The DNA of the CDR3 is TGTGCCAGCAGCTCACGGGGTGCAGATACGCAGTATTTT.

The rearrangement joins TRBV28 to TRBJ2-7; 9 nucleotides align to TRBD1. From germline, CDR1 is MDHEN and CDR2 SYDVKM. V dropped 4 bases and J dropped 4; count of bases not matched to a gene: 11. The CDR3 contains 16 residues. In DNA, the CDR3 is TGTGCCAGCAGTTCAATTAGGGGGACAGGGAGATACGAGCAGTACTTC. This gives the protein CASSSIRGTGRYEQYF.

This chain joins TRBV7-8 and TRBJ2-7; D may be TRBD2 (7 bases). CDR1 and CDR2 (germline): SGHVS, FQNEAQ. The V gene lost 3 bases and the J gene lost 2 bases, with 32 bases spanning the gap. The CDR3 has 21 residues. CDR3 sequence reads: CASSFIRTLAGRGGKTYEQYF. CDR3 bases: TGTGCCAGCAGCTTTATAAGGACCCTCGCTGGAAGGGGGGGGAAGACCTACGAGCAGTACTTC.

The sample holds one count of this clone. CDR3 protein: CASSQLGSDTQYF. In nucleotides, the CDR3 is TGTGCCAGCAGCCAACTAGGTTCGGATACGCAGTATTTT. The chain uses TRBV5-4 and TRBJ2-3, with a weak D call TRBD2 (5 bases). CDR3 length: 13 residues. V dropped 4 bases and J dropped 6 bases, with 12 bases sitting between them. Germline values: CDR1 SGHNT, CDR2 YYREEE (reference sequence).

The V call is TRBV6-2 or TRBV6-3, the J call TRBJ1-1, with TRBD1 identical over 10 bases. Germline trimming cut 2 bases from V and 4 bases from J; bases unmatched to any gene: 10. The germline V gene encodes CDR1 MNHEY and CDR2 SVGEGT. This CDR3 contains 17 residues. In nucleotides, the CDR3 is TGTGCCAGCAGTTACCCCGGGACAGGGGTTCCTGGCACTGAAGCTTTCTTT. Translated, it gives CASSYPGTGVPGTEAFF.

The genes are TRBV9 and TRBJ1-4, with D possibly TRBD1 on 5 matching bases. The V end was cut by 0 bases, the J end by 6 bases, with 9 bases between. The CDR3 is made up of 14 amino acids. Looked up from germline, CDR1 is SGDLS and CDR2 is YYNGEE. The CDR3 here is CASSVGQGDEKLFF. The CDR3 nucleotides read TGTGCCAGCAGCGTAGGCCAGGGCGATGAAAAACTGTTTTTT.